The rows below give T cell receptor beta chains drawn from one sample of a study of T cell responses to AZD1222 COVID-19 vaccine. The method was immunoSEQ multiplex PCR; TCRdb's version includes in-frame clones alone and lacks a portion of them. Of approximately 79,000 clones listed, 80% to 90% are singletons. The sample here was peripheral blood, taken on day 0 of AZD1222 vaccination. The receptors come from an adult in good health. CDR3s include the opening cysteine and the closing phenylalanine or tryptophan. The D gene is left open where the match is weak. Clone size is stated in some rows and not others, as once, few, many or a class when expanded.

V: TRBV4-1
D: .
J: TRBJ2-7
size: .
CDR3: CASSQDRQAGEQYF
DNA: TGCGCCAGCAGCCAAGATCGACAGGCGGGTGAGCAGTACTTC

V: TRBV5-1
D: TRBD2
J: TRBJ2-3
size: .
CDR3: CASSLEGLAGADTQYF
DNA: TGCGCCAGCAGCTTGGAGGGACTAGCTGGAGCAGATACGCAGTATTTT

V: TRBV9
D: TRBD2
J: TRBJ2-1
size: .
CDR3: CASSEYLAGVYNEQFF
DNA: TGTGCCAGCAGCGAATATCTAGCGGGAGTTTACAATGAGCAGTTCTTC

V: TRBV7-9
D: .
J: TRBJ1-1
size: .
CDR3: CASSLPGRNTEAFF
DNA: TGTGCCAGCAGCTTACCAGGCCGCAACACTGAAGCTTTCTTT

V: TRBV27
D: TRBD2
J: TRBJ2-3
size: once
CDR3: CASSYFGPSGRTTDTQYF
DNA: TGTGCCAGCAGCTACTTTGGTCCCAGCGGGAGGACGACAGATACGCAGTATTTT

V: TRBV19
D: TRBD1
J: TRBJ1-2
size: few
CDR3: CASSIKEMGQFYGYTF
DNA: TGTGCCAGTAGTATAAAGGAAATGGGACAGTTTTATGGCTACACCTTC

V: TRBV5-4
D: TRBD1
J: TRBJ1-4
size: .
CDR3: CASSRTGAYEKLFF
DNA: TGTGCCAGCAGCAGGACAGGGGCTTATGAAAAACTGTTTTTT

V: TRBV7-2
D: TRBD1
J: TRBJ1-2
size: .
CDR3: CASSSDRGLSGYTF
DNA: TGTGCCAGCAGCTCAGACAGGGGGCTGAGTGGCTACACCTTC

V: TRBV20-1
D: .
J: TRBJ2-4
size: .
CDR3: CSSTPKNIQYF
DNA: TGCAGTTCCACTCCCAAAAACATTCAGTACTTC

V: TRBV6-2/TRBV6-3
D: .
J: TRBJ2-1
size: once
CDR3: CASSYSLAGSSYNEQFF
DNA: TGTGCCAGCAGTTATTCGCTGGCAGGGAGCTCCTACAATGAGCAGTTCTTC

V: TRBV2
D: .
J: TRBJ1-5
size: .
CDR3: CARGVSAPADQPQHF
DNA: TGTGCCAGAGGGGTTTCGGCCCCCGCAGATCAGCCCCAGCATTTT

V: TRBV15
D: .
J: TRBJ1-2
size: .
CDR3: CATSRDRAGNGYTF
DNA: TGTGCCACCAGCAGAGATAGGGCAGGCAATGGCTACACCTTC

V: TRBV10-3
D: .
J: TRBJ1-5
size: .
CDR3: CAIRVDSNQPQHF
DNA: TGTGCCATCAGGGTAGACAGCAATCAGCCCCAGCATTTT

V: TRBV30
D: .
J: TRBJ1-2
size: .
CDR3: CAWSSGSQGHYGYTF
DNA: TGTGCCTGGAGTTCCGGGTCTCAGGGGCACTATGGCTACACCTTC

V: TRBV19
D: TRBD1
J: TRBJ1-2
size: .
CDR3: CASSIRSAGTGYGYTF
DNA: TGTGCCAGTAGTATACGAAGCGCCGGGACAGGGTATGGCTACACCTTC

V: TRBV19
D: TRBD2
J: TRBJ2-5
size: .
CDR3: CASSLTGGQETQYF
DNA: TGTGCCAGTAGTCTCACGGGGGGTCAAGAGACCCAGTACTTC

V: TRBV6-2/TRBV6-3
D: TRBD2
J: TRBJ2-2
size: .
CDR3: CASSYSSTSADGWDTGELFF
DNA: TGTGCCAGCAGTTACTCGAGTACTAGCGCCGACGGATGGGACACCGGGGAGCTGTTTTTT

V: TRBV11-2
D: .
J: TRBJ2-7
size: .
CDR3: CASSFTGREDEQYF
DNA: TGTGCCAGCAGCTTTACAGGGAGAGAGGACGAGCAGTACTTC

V: TRBV10-1
D: TRBD2
J: TRBJ2-5
size: .
CDR3: CASSGTLDRRGEGETQYF
DNA: TGCGCCAGCAGCGGGACCCTGGACCGTCGCGGGGAGGGAGAGACCCAGTACTTC

V: TRBV15
D: .
J: TRBJ1-4
size: .
CDR3: CATSGGASPEKLFF
DNA: TGTGCCACCAGTGGGGGGGCTTCACCGGAAAAACTGTTTTTT

V: TRBV7-3
D: .
J: TRBJ1-6
size: .
CDR3: CASSLGPGYNSPLHF
DNA: TGTGCCAGCAGCTTAGGGCCAGGCTATAATTCACCCCTCCACTTT

V: TRBV3-1/TRBV3-2
D: .
J: TRBJ1-1
size: few
CDR3: CASSHGGGTEAFF
DNA: TGTGCCAGCAGCCATGGGGGCGGGACTGAAGCTTTCTTT